The text below deals with one TCR beta chain. The antigen it recognizes is unknown. Per-base quality was not reported, and no clone a single base away is much larger than it. Only healthy Caucasian donors were included. The twin cohort consisted of three pairs of female monozygotic twins, all aged roughly 18 to 29 years. Peripheral blood mononuclear cells were the source from which RNA for the TCR libraries was isolated. These data come from a study of identical twins (dated by TCRdb to about 2016). Regarding the complete study: The study deep-sequenced TCR alpha and beta repertoires from monozygotic twins, unrelated adults of various ages and cord blood to test whether fetal clonotypes persist. To rule out contamination, the twin experiments were replicated at different times with different library preparation protocols.

Library preparation employed 5' RACE. Sequencing instrument: Illumina HiSeq 2000. Template switching added a universal primer binding site, and the final cDNA carried a unique molecular identifier that allowed TCR cDNA molecules to be counted accurately. Specific primers in the conserved constant-segment region were used to synthesize first-strand cDNA for the TCR alpha and beta chains. To control for contamination, each cDNA library was double barcoded with a SMART-Mk sample barcode plus Illumina barcodes. Two successive PCR steps introduced TruSeq adapter sequences along with Illumina sample barcodes. TCR alpha and beta cDNA libraries were sequenced on the Illumina HiSeq platform with custom primers. In the source study's methods: Raw reads were processed with MiGEC to extract unique molecular identifiers, and MiXCR was used to determine CDR3 positions. For each individual, recombination models were inferred using an EM algorithm with the repgenHMM and IGoR tools. The analysis of shared clonotypes was done with the tcR package in R, with sharing normalized by the product of cloneset sizes. To study raw recombination free of thymic and clonal selection effects, out-of-frame nonproductive sequences were analyzed. TCRdb itself trimmed the public reads at Q25 with fastp, ran MiXCR and retained productive beta chains. Every distinct CDR3 protein forms one entry, paired with its most common genes and DNA. The V and J calls and clone size come from TCRdb's table, not from the authors' own analysis. The table for this sample lists roughly 570,000 distinct CDR3 sequences; around 9.6% of them were counted only once. Of the sample, more than 2.5% is held by the ten largest clones.

From a lookup of the germline V gene, CDR1 and CDR2 are SGHTA and FQGNSA. The CDR3 holds 17 amino acids from the cysteine to the phenylalanine. Only the CDR3 part of the read is kept: 51 bases, read in frame from the first base. Unmatched junction bases come to 11, with V trimmed by 4 bases and J by 8 bases. Broader findings and caveats from the paper: Invariant T cells such as MAIT and iNKT could partly confound zero-insertion analyses, though diverse VJ usage argued against this for most clonotypes. Abundant cord blood beta clonotypes had fewer insertions, young adult naive repertoires showed a similar but weaker trend, and memory repertoires showed no such trend. In beta out-of-frame sequences, excess twin sharing was weaker, because having fewer shared sequences lowered the signal-to-noise ratio. Because the same donors could not be followed over many years, the conclusions relied on cross-sectional statistical analysis. In monozygotic twins, out-of-frame TCR alpha sharing was systematically underestimated by recombination models, although the models agreed with sharing between unrelated individuals. Compared with coincidental sharing between unrelated individuals, out-of-frame TCR alpha sequences shared between twins showed an excess of sequences with low generation probability.

This same sample was also taken into another study, of yellow fever vaccine responses in identical twins. As described in the second report: According to the authors, the vaccine-induced T cell response in identical twins seemed to be partly convergent and partly specific to each individual. Focusing on identical twins, the study followed the T cell clones that responded to the vaccine, and did so with precision.

The V and J genes are TRBV7-2 and TRBJ2-4; the junction holds 13 bases that match TRBD2. The sequenced sample was PBMCs. The clonotype was recovered from a woman younger than 30 in good health. The sequenced DNA: TGTGCCAGCAGCTCACTAGCGGGGGGGCCGTTGGGCCACATTCAGTACTTC. Its protein reads: CASSSLAGGPLGHIQYF.